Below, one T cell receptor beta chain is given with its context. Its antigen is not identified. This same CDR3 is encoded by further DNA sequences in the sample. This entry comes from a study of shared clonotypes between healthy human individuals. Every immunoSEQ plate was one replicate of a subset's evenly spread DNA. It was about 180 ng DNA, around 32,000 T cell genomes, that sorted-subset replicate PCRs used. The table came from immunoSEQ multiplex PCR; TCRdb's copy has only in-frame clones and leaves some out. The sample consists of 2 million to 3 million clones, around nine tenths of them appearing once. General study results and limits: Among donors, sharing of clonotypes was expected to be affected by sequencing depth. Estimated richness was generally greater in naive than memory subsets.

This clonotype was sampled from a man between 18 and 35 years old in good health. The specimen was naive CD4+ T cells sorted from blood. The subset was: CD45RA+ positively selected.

The CDR3 region is CASSAGANVLTF. The CDR3 coding sequence is TGTGCCAGCAGCGCAGGGGCCAACGTCCTGACTTTC. The V and J genes are TRBV6-6 and TRBJ2-6; D is undetermined. This CDR3 is 12 amino acids long. The germline gives CDR1 MNHNY, CDR2 SVGAGI (reference sequence). V lost 6 bases to trimming and J lost 4 bases, with 4 bases between them.